These T cell receptor beta chains were read from a single sample in a study of monozygotic twins with inflammatory bowel disease. TCRdb re-called the 5' RACE reads and shows each CDR3 protein once, DNA omitted. The sample spans about 330,000 distinct CDR3 sequences; the ten largest clones claim around 2%. The sample taken for sequencing was blood. All receptors come from a human donor with ulcerative colitis or Crohn's disease, or a healthy co-twin of an affected twin (not recorded which). Both conserved end residues are part of each CDR3.

>TRBV4-1|TRBJ1-5
CASSQAMRGGLSNQPQHF
>TRBV29-1|TRBJ2-3
CSVRGVVADTQYF
>TRBV30|TRBJ1-2
CACYWAYGYTF
>TRBV10-3|TRBJ2-4
CAISDRGGKAKNIQYF
>TRBV14|TRBJ1-4
CASSQLTATMNEKLFF
>TRBV28|TRBJ1-5
CASGGGGQPQHF
>TRBV4-1|TRBJ1-4
CASSPRGTSTNEKLFF
>TRBV29-1|TRBJ2-7
CSVLNIGQGSYEQYF
>TRBV20-1|TRBJ1-1
CSASPGRGITEAFF
>TRBV5-1|TRBJ1-1
CASSVRDNGAFF
>TRBV4-2|TRBJ2-2
CASSQFGQSTGELFF
>TRBV20-1|TRBJ2-7
CSANDRGSREQYF
>TRBV18|TRBJ1-2
CASSPPWDRYGYTF
>TRBV29-1|TRBJ1-1
CSVTQGGNTEAFF
>TRBV12-3/TRBV12-4|TRBJ2-2
CASSLRRGELFF
>TRBV7-8|TRBJ2-1
CASSFGRPTYNEQFF
>TRBV2|TRBJ1-6
CAKGQGNNSPLHF
>TRBV6-2/TRBV6-3|TRBJ1-2
CASSPNVASGYGYTF
>TRBV12-3/TRBV12-4|TRBJ1-1
CASSLTPSRTVQHMNTEAFF
>TRBV20-1|TRBJ2-7
CSAPPTGGFYEQYF
>TRBV7-2|TRBJ1-1
CASNKVGLNTEAFF
>TRBV28|TRBJ2-1
CASRSTGSSYNEQFF
>TRBV12-3/TRBV12-4|TRBJ2-2
CASSFLAGGHTGELFF
>TRBV7-9|TRBJ2-7
CASSRGRTGEQYF
>TRBV10-3|TRBJ2-5
CAISESLAGSGETQYF
>TRBV24-1|TRBJ2-7
CATSDSLRRGEQYF
>TRBV29-1|TRBJ1-2
CSVGTDPLLYTF
>TRBV28|TRBJ2-3
CASSSSTLRAQYF
>TRBV6-6|TRBJ2-2
CASSYSWNTGELFF
>TRBV4-1|TRBJ2-3
CASSQGSANTDTQYF
>TRBV27|TRBJ2-1
CASSFLRTSSYNEQFF
>TRBV7-9|TRBJ2-2
CASSNRDPGELFF
>TRBV20-1|TRBJ2-7
CSAWPGENPTYEQYF
>TRBV6-1|TRBJ1-4
CASSRFRSREMENEKLFF
>TRBV20-1|TRBJ1-2
CSAREAGAGDGYTF
>TRBV4-1|TRBJ2-1
CASRLFGQGPYNEQFF
>TRBV2|TRBJ2-5
CASSPGGARETQYF
>TRBV10-3|TRBJ2-1
CAKQPGPHNEQFF
>TRBV11-2|TRBJ2-7
CASSLSGQGAWAYEQYF
>TRBV15|TRBJ2-5
CATSQSDSGGTETQYF
>TRBV5-4|TRBJ2-7
CASRQAGQSYEQYF
>TRBV11-1|TRBJ2-2
CASSLDVVAGALSNTGELFF
>TRBV13|TRBJ2-3
CASSLAPLLSGGGTDTQYF
>TRBV12-3/TRBV12-4|TRBJ1-1
CASLRMMNTEAFF
>TRBV6-1|TRBJ2-2
CASSLGLAGAGAGELFF